This T cell receptor (beta chain) was observed in a study of cytomegalovirus exposure and HLA in healthy donors. Study summary: It was reported in a later analysis that the same platform had been used for the 120 validation repertoires as for the 550 to 700 first-cohort repertoires. Study-wide points: The tendency of first-cohort TCR clusters to co-occur in the 110 or so validation repertoires emerged from a later analysis. The study flagged some 170 TCR beta chains as cytomegalovirus-associated.

A remark on this clone: The antigen remains unidentified.

Using immunoSEQ multiplex PCR, the repertoire was profiled, and TCRdb retains in-frame clones only, with some absent. The sample lists roughly 63,000 clones; 89% were seen once. This CDR3 spans 15 amino acids. The V end was cut by 0 bases, the J end by 4 bases, with 12 bases between. CDR1 and CDR2 (germline): LNHNV, YYDKDF (reference sequence). The chain carries TRBV15 and TRBJ1-1; unclear D gene. The source of this sequence is a woman between 18 and 30 years old in good health and CMV-seronegative. The sample comprised PBMCs. CDR3 DNA: TGTGCCACCAGCAGAGAGGCCCGGGTGAGCACTGAAGCTTTCTTT. Its translation: CATSREARVSTEAFF.